This is a list of T cell receptor beta chains from one sample in a study of shared clonotypes between healthy human individuals. TCRdb's table, derived via immunoSEQ multiplex PCR, lists solely in-frame clones and lacks some. Found here are about 2.1 million clones, 93% of them singletons; the top ten hold over 1.5%. The sample was naive CD8+ T cells from PBMCs. All receptors come from a man younger than 35 in good health. Some clones in this sample may be carry-over from other donors' samples. Both conserved end residues are trimmed from each CDR3. Each record gives: J gene, V gene, CDR3 protein.

>TRBJ2-7|TRBV30
AWRQGTYEQY
>TRBJ2-1|TRBV27
ASSLSREYNEQF
>TRBJ2-5|TRBV4-2
ASSQEGGGEPQETQY
>TRBJ2-5|TRBV6-5
ASSNTGRQETQY
>TRBJ2-3|TRBV9
ASSVPRSGSTDTQY
>TRBJ1-2|TRBV2
ASSGDMGATNYGYT
>TRBJ2-7|TRBV15
ATTRAGGPDEQY
>TRBJ1-5|TRBV6-1
ASSETPGPNQPQH
>TRBJ2-7|TRBV2
ASSEGGIPYEQY
>TRBJ2-1|TRBV27
ASSSGASGDEQF
>TRBJ2-6|TRBV5-1
ASSLGTGRGNVLT
>TRBJ2-1|TRBV21-1
ASSSLWVEGDEQF
>TRBJ2-7|TRBV6-5
ASSYSGDGEQY
>TRBJ2-4|TRBV7-2
ASSFKGVANIQY
>TRBJ2-7|TRBV6-6
ASSYPVLEGYEQY
>TRBJ2-3|TRBV7-3
ASSLSALATAQY
>TRBJ2-1|TRBV5-5
ASSLGVGLAGEQF
>TRBJ1-2|TRBV5-5
ASSLDMDRFRPKQGYGYT